The 10 T cell receptor beta chains below come from one sample, sequenced in a study of cytomegalovirus exposure and HLA in healthy donors. 13 Jbeta primers and 60 Vbeta primers were used for the PCR. Using immunoSEQ multiplex PCR, the repertoire was profiled, and TCRdb retains in-frame clones only, with some absent. The repertoire table contains under 200,000 clones. The sequenced sample was PBMCs. These receptors were collected from a man in his thirties or forties in good health and CMV-seronegative.

V is TRBV29-1 and J is TRBJ2-3, with 7 bases aligning to TRBD2. The CDR3 has 17 residues. Germline V gives CDR1 SQVTM, CDR2 ANQGSEA. V was pared by 3 bases and J by 0 bases, with 12 bases of the junction left unmatched. This chain's CDR3 is CSVEGDVAGLSTDTQYF. CDR3 sequence (DNA): TGCAGCGTTGAGGGGGATGTAGCGGGCCTCAGCACAGATACGCAGTATTTT.

V gene TRBV6-1 combines with J gene TRBJ2-1; 9 bases line up with TRBD2. This CDR3 is 14 amino acids long. Per the germline V gene, CDR1 is MNHNS and CDR2 is SASEGT. The ends lost 2 bases at V and 10 bases at J; junction bases unmatched: 6. DNA of the CDR3: TGTGCCAGCAGTGAACCTGGGACTAGCAACGAGCAGTTCTTC. Translated: CASSEPGTSNEQFF.

In regard to this clone: Distinct nucleotide sequences in the sample also encode this CDR3. This chain uses TRBV28 with TRBJ2-5, with TRBD2 matching over 8 bases. J lost 5 bases, V lost 2 bases, and 4 bases had no gene match. There are 14 residues in the CDR3. Germline values: CDR1 MDHEN, CDR2 SYDVKM. Here the CDR3 DNA reads TGTGCCAGCAGTTTAGCGGGAGGCGGGGAGACCCAGTACTTC. Its protein is CASSLAGGGETQYF.

The V gene is TRBV29-1, the J gene TRBJ2-3; TRBD1 is a possible D gene (5 bases). Germline values: CDR1 SQVTM, CDR2 ANQGSEA. The CDR3 is made up of 13 amino acids. Trimming took off 3 bases at V and 3 bases at J, with 10 bases between the two ends. The CDR3 DNA is TGCAGCGTTGACAGGGCGGCGACAGATACGCAGTATTTT. Protein: CSVDRAATDTQYF.

The chain employs TRBV10-3 and TRBJ2-2, with D unresolved. The CDR3 runs 12 residues. V lost 10 bases, J lost 4 bases, and 10 bases lay in between. CDR1 ENHRY and CDR2 SYGVKD come from the germline V gene. The CDR3 sequence is CATRVSTGELFF. In DNA, the CDR3 is TGTGCCACCCGGGTCTCCACCGGGGAGCTGTTTTTT.

The genes are TRBV18 and TRBJ2-1, with D perhaps matching TRBD1 (5 bases). This CDR3 has 15 residues. In germline, CDR1 is KGHSH, CDR2 LQKENI. Trimming removed 1 base from V and 3 bases from J, with 10 bases in between. The CDR3 nucleotides are TGTGCCAGCTCACCACTACAGGATAGCTACAATGAGCAGTTCTTC. Protein sequence: CASSPLQDSYNEQFF.

CDR3 DNA: TGCGCCAGCAGCCCTAGCGAGGTTAACACCGGGGAGCTGTTTTTT. Translation: CASSPSEVNTGELFF. The rearrangement uses TRBV5-1 and TRBJ2-2, with D tentatively TRBD2 (6 bases). The CDR3 length is 15 residues. V lost 4 bases and J lost 2, with 12 bases in between. Germline V gene data show CDR1 as SGHRS and CDR2 as YFSETQ.

Concerning this clone itself: Distinct nucleotide sequences in the sample also encode this CDR3. The J gene is TRBJ2-7, the V gene TRBV4-1; 10 nucleotides line up with TRBD2. CDR1 and CDR2 from the germline V gene are MGHRA and YSYEKL. The J segment lost 7 bases and the V segment lost 4 bases, leaving 16 bases of the junction unmatched. The CDR3 is 17 residues long. CDR3 sequence: CASSLPPAGTSALEQYF. CDR3 coding DNA: TGCGCCAGCAGCCTACCACCCGCCGGGACTAGCGCCCTGGAGCAGTACTTC.

V usage is TRBV5-1 and J usage is TRBJ2-6; D is unresolved. Looked up from germline, CDR1 is SGHRS and CDR2 is YFSETQ. Trimming shortened V by 0 bases and J by 0 bases, and 13 bases separated the two germline ends. This CDR3 region has 18 residues. The CDR3 reads CASSLGTGAFSGANVLTF. In DNA, the CDR3 is TGCGCCAGCAGCTTGGGTACCGGAGCCTTCTCTGGGGCCAACGTCCTGACTTTC. The full variable domain, rest sourced from reference TRBV5-1 and TRBJ2-6, is KAGVTQTPRYLIKTRGQQVTLSCSPISGHRSVSWYQQTPGQGLQFLFEYFSETQRNKGNFPGRFSGRQFSNSRSEMNVSTLELGDSALYLCASSLGTGAFSGANVLTFGAGSRLTVL.

CDR3 coding DNA: TGTGCCAGCAGTGACAACTTCAGGGGGGCTTTCTTT. As protein: CASSDNFRGAFF. This rearrangement joins TRBV2 to TRBJ1-1; TRBD1 agrees at 7 bases. The ends lost 3 bases at V and 11 bases at J; junction bases unmatched: 6. The CDR3 runs 12 residues. Germline V gene sequence: CDR1 SNHLY, CDR2 FYNNEI.